This T cell receptor (beta chain) was identified in a study of T cell repertoires in cytomegalovirus infection. For the study at large: An indication of both CMV infection and matching HLA type came from public TCR beta signatures. Study observations and caveats: Within the response measured ex vivo, HLA-C-restricted CMV-specific TCR beta clonotypes were dominant.

V was trimmed by 0 bases and J by 0 bases, leaving 17 bases between them. The CDR3 length is 18 residues. The germline gives CDR1 LGHNA, CDR2 YSLEER. This clonotype was seen a handful of times. The antigen is not known. TCRdb analysed the reads with MiXCR anew, one entry per CDR3 protein. Among about 680,000 distinct CDR3 sequences, 20% to 25% were seen once, and the ten largest hold 6.5% to 10%. The source of this sequence is a human donor in good health (CMV status not recorded). Some clones in this sample may be carry-over from other donors' samples. The V and J genes are TRBV4-3 and TRBJ1-2; D is unresolved. The specimen was CD8+ T cells from PBMCs. This CDR3 reads CASSQEMPPGLANYGYTF. The CDR3 coding sequence is TGCGCCAGCAGCCAAGAGATGCCGCCGGGTTTGGCTAACTATGGCTACACCTTC.